The next 16 T cell receptor beta chains were all read from a single sample in a study of cytomegalovirus exposure and HLA in healthy donors. Primers: 60 Vbeta forward and 13 Jbeta reverse. The protocol was immunoSEQ multiplex PCR, while the TCRdb copy is restricted to in-frame clones and leaves out a portion. The sample lists 150,000 to 180,000 clones; roughly 74% were seen once. The sequencing input was PBMCs. The receptor source for this set is a man aged 18 to 29 in good health and CMV-seronegative.

In this sample, this clone turned up once. The J gene is TRBJ1-3, the V gene TRBV4-3, with 7 bases that match TRBD1. The length of the CDR3 is 16 residues. The germline CDR1 and CDR2 sequences are LGHNA and YSLEER. V lost 0 bases to trimming and J lost 4 bases; unmatched junction nucleotides: 6. CDR3 sequence: CASSQDEGARGNTIYF. DNA for the CDR3: TGCGCCAGCAGCCAAGATGAGGGGGCGAGAGGAAACACCATATATTTT.

The rearrangement joins TRBV27 to TRBJ1-2, with 8 bases fitting TRBD1. CDR1 MNHEY and CDR2 SMNVEV come from the germline V gene (reference sequence). Trimming cost V 2 bases and J 8 bases; bases outside gene matches: 4. The CDR3 loop spans 13 amino acids. The CDR3 region is CASSLGAGGGYTF. CDR3 DNA sequence: TGTGCCAGCAGTTTAGGGGCAGGGGGCGGCTACACCTTC.

There are a few counts of this clone. This chain joins TRBV6-5 and TRBJ2-5; 13 bases line up with TRBD2. Germline V gene lookup returns CDR1 MNHEY and CDR2 SVGAGI. The length of the CDR3 is 15 residues. The ends lost 2 bases at V and 4 bases at J; junction bases unmatched: 1. This CDR3 is CASSYTSGGAETQYF. Here the CDR3 DNA reads TGTGCCAGCAGTTACACTAGCGGGGGGGCAGAGACCCAGTACTTC.

The chain joins TRBV7-9 to TRBJ2-1; D is possibly TRBD1 (6 bases). With 5 bases removed from V and 1 base from J, the gap between germline ends came to 12 bases. Germline V gene sequence: CDR1 SEHNR, CDR2 FQNEAQ (reference sequence). The CDR3 consists of 15 residues. The CDR3 region is CASSPRGRSYNEQFF. The CDR3 DNA is TGTGCCAGCAGCCCCAGGGGCCGTTCCTACAATGAGCAGTTCTTC.

The rearrangement uses TRBV5-6 and TRBJ2-7; TRBD1 agrees at 7 bases. Per germline, CDR1 SGHDT and CDR2 YYEEEE. V shed 3 bases and J 0 bases; nucleotides not matched to a gene: 9. This CDR3 region has 16 residues. CDR3 sequence (DNA): TGTGCCAGCAGCTGGAGGATCAGGGGGAGCTCCTACGAGCAGTACGTC. Translated: CASSWRIRGSSYEQYV.

The J gene is TRBJ2-5, the V gene TRBV13; TRBD1 agrees at 7 bases. Germline CDR1 PRHDT, CDR2 FYEKMQ (reference sequence). Trimming took 2 bases from V and 2 from J; bases not matched to a gene: 2. CDR3 length: 14 amino acids. The CDR3 coding sequence is TGTGCCAGCAGCTTAACAGGGGCGCAAGAGACCCAGTACTTC. Translation: CASSLTGAQETQYF.

The chain links TRBV4-3 to TRBJ1-2; 7 bases map to TRBD1. Germline values: CDR1 LGHNA, CDR2 YSLEER. CDR3 length: 14 amino acids. J lost 9 bases, V lost 4 bases, and 11 bases had no gene match. The CDR3 region is CASSPGGTAQRYTF. As DNA, the CDR3 is TGCGCCAGCAGCCCAGGGGGAACGGCCCAGCGCTACACCTTC.

This rearrangement joins TRBV7-6 to TRBJ1-5; 7 bases agree with TRBD1. Germline assignment: CDR1 SGHVS and CDR2 FNYEAQ. The CDR3 is 15 residues long. V lost 2 bases and J lost 1; bases outside the gene matches: 2. The CDR3 DNA is TGTGCCAGCAGCTTATGGGGACAGAGCAATCAGCCCCAGCATTTT. It specifies CASSLWGQSNQPQHF.

The rearrangement joins TRBV11-2 to TRBJ2-5, with D unclear. Trimming removed 5 bases from V and 4 bases from J, with 14 bases in between. The CDR3 runs 14 residues. The V gene's germline CDR1 is SGHAT and CDR2 FQNNGV. CDR3 residues: CASSLLIVPETQYF. The CDR3 DNA follows: TGTGCCAGCAGCCTATTGATAGTCCCAGAGACCCAGTACTTC.

The DNA of the CDR3 is TGTGCCAGCAGCTTGGTAGGACAGCGCCAAGAGACCCAGTACTTC. This encodes CASSLVGQRQETQYF. The chain is built from TRBV5-5 and TRBJ2-5; D is possibly TRBD1 (6 bases). The germline gives CDR1 SGHKS, CDR2 YYEKEE (reference sequence). The CDR3 loop spans 15 amino acids. V lost 0 bases and J lost 1, with 10 bases in between.

The gene calls are TRBV28 and TRBJ1-1; TRBD1 matches 7 bases. The CDR3 totals 15 residues. The germline gives CDR1 MDHEN, CDR2 SYDVKM. J was trimmed by 5 bases and V by 6 bases; bases with no gene match: 12. CDR3 amino acids: CASSSNRQGTTEAFF. In DNA, the CDR3 is TGTGCCAGCAGCTCCAATCGACAGGGTACAACTGAAGCTTTCTTT.

The sample holds a few counts of this clone. This chain uses TRBV6-6 with TRBJ1-1; D not resolved. The CDR3 sequence is 13 residues long. Trimming took 6 bases from V and 1 from J, leaving 9 bases between them. The germline V gene encodes CDR1 MNHNY and CDR2 SVGAGI (reference sequence). The CDR3 protein is CASRRGANTEAFF. CDR3 in DNA: TGTGCCAGCAGGCGGGGAGCGAACACTGAAGCTTTCTTT.

The chain uses TRBV6-5 and TRBJ2-2; 10 nucleotides align to TRBD1. The germline V gene encodes CDR1 MNHEY and CDR2 SVGAGI. V gave up 2 bases and J gave up 6 bases; unmatched junction bases: 3. The CDR3 totals 15 residues. The CDR3 DNA reads TGTGCCAGCAGTTACGATGGGACAGGGGCCGGGGAGCTGTTTTTT. It is translated as CASSYDGTGAGELFF.

The gene calls are TRBV18 and TRBJ1-4; 7 nucleotides align to TRBD1. The CDR3 extends over 15 amino acids. V was pared by 6 bases and J by 7 bases, with 11 bases of the junction left unmatched. Germline V CDR1 and CDR2: KGHSH, LQKENI. The CDR3 reads CASSPSGGLGEKLFF. The CDR3 DNA reads TGTGCCAGCTCCCCCTCAGGGGGGCTCGGTGAAAAACTGTTTTTT.

The chain is built from TRBV6-4 and TRBJ2-3; weak D call: TRBD2 (6 bases). Between the trimmed V and J ends, which lost 3 bases and 0 bases, there was a span of 10 bases. This CDR3 contains 15 residues. Germline lookup yields CDR1 MRHNA and CDR2 SNTAGT. DNA of the CDR3: TGTGCCAGCAGTGAGGATCGGGGGAGCACAGATACGCAGTATTTT. Protein sequence: CASSEDRGSTDTQYF.

V is TRBV13 and J is TRBJ2-1, with 11 positions matching TRBD2. The germline V gene has CDR1 PRHDT and CDR2 FYEKMQ (reference sequence). The CDR3 runs to 18 residues. V lost 4 bases, J lost 14 bases, and 22 bases stayed unmatched. The DNA of the CDR3 is TGTGCCAGCAGCTATTACCCTACTTTCGGGACTAGCGGCTTGTACGAGTTCTTC. This sequence encodes CASSYYPTFGTSGLYEFF.